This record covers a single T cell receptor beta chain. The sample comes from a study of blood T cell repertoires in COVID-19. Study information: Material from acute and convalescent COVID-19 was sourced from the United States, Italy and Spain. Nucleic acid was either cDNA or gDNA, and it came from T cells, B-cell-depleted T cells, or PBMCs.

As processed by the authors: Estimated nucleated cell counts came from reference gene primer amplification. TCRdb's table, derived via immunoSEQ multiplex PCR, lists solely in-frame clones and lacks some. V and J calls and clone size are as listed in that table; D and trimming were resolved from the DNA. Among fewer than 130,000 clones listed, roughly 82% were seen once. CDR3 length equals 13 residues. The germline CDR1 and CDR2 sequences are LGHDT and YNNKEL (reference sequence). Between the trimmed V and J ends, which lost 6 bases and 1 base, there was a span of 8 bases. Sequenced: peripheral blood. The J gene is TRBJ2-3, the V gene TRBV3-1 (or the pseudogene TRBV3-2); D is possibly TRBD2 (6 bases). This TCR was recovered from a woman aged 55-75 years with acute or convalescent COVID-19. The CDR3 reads CASRGGGTDTQYF. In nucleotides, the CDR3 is TGTGCCAGCAGGGGCGGGGGCACAGATACGCAGTATTTT.